The source of this T cell receptor beta chain is a study of T-cell reconstitution after alpha-beta-depleted transplantation in children. This clonotype was counted only a few times. There are 17 residues in the CDR3. The ends lost 3 bases at V and 7 bases at J; junction bases unmatched: 14. Looked up from germline, CDR1 is SEHNR and CDR2 is FQNEAQ (reference sequence). Unique molecular identifiers were built into the TCRbeta library. TCRdb re-called the PCR reads with MiXCR, one entry per CDR3 protein. The sample includes more than 250,000 distinct CDR3 sequences, roughly 9.5% of them seen just once. This clonotype was obtained from a human donor who donated a stem cell graft to a child with SCID. This chain joins TRBV7-9 and TRBJ2-5; 10 bases align to TRBD2. This material consisted of PBMCs from the stem cell graft donor, taken from the stem cell graft. DNA of the CDR3: TGTGCCAGCAGCTTTCGGGATAGCGGGGGGTACCGTGGGACCCAGTACTTC. Residues: CASSFRDSGGYRGTQYF. Complete variable domain (other parts from reference TRBV7-9 and TRBJ2-5): DTGVSQNPRHKITKRGQNVTFRCDPISEHNRLYWYRQTLGQGPEFLTYFQNEAQLEKSRLLSDRFSAERPKGSFSTLEIQRTEQGDSAMYLCASSFRDSGGYRGTQYFGPGTRLLVL.